This is a list of T cell receptor beta chains from one sample in a study of blood T cells in healthy people across ages. TCRdb passed the 5' RACE reads through MiXCR, listing each CDR3 protein once. This sample has about 650,000 distinct CDR3 sequences, with around 50% found just once. Source material: blood. The receptors were gathered from a woman of 80 years or more in good health. Each CDR3 is given with its conserved first and last residue. Fields, in order: D gene, clone size, V gene, J gene, CDR3 DNA, CDR3 protein. D genes are given only for firm matches. Clone size is not always given. Where it is, it says once, few, many or a class for expanded clones.

>.|.|TRBV9|TRBJ2-7
TGTGCCAGCAGCGTAGACGGAGACGGTAACGAGCAGTACTTC
CASSVDGDGNEQYF
>TRBD1|few|TRBV25-1|TRBJ1-1
TGTGCCAGCGAGGACAGGGTTCTTGGGAACACTGAAGCTTTCTTT
CASEDRVLGNTEAFF
>.|.|TRBV3-1|TRBJ1-1
TGTGCCAGCAGCCAAGAGGGCGGGGGGAAGGGCACTGAAGCTTTCTTT
CASSQEGGGKGTEAFF
>.|.|TRBV3-1|TRBJ2-4
TGTGCCAGCAGCCAAGACGCAGTGGGGGTGAGGATTCAGTACTTC
CASSQDAVGVRIQYF
>.|.|TRBV29-1|TRBJ2-3
TGCAGCGTTGGTGTAGGAATGGATACGCAGTATTTT
CSVGVGMDTQYF
>.|.|TRBV6-2/TRBV6-3|TRBJ2-1
TGCGCCAGCAGCCAAGGAGGCGAATACTCCTACAATGAGCAGTTCTTC
CASSQGGEYSYNEQFF
>.|.|TRBV21-1|TRBJ2-5
TGTGCCAGCAGCAAAGAAGCCCCTAACCGGGAGACCCAGTACTTC
CASSKEAPNRETQYF
>.|.|TRBV11-2|TRBJ1-2
TGTGCCTGCAGCTTAGAAGGGGAAGGCTACACCTTC
CACSLEGEGYTF
>.|many|TRBV27|TRBJ2-4
TGTGCCAGCAGTTCGTGGGGGCGCGAAAACATTCAGTACTTC
CASSSWGRENIQYF
>.|.|TRBV12-3/TRBV12-4|TRBJ1-5
TGTGCCAGCAGTGGGGGCCTATGGGAGCCCCAGCATTTT
CASSGGLWEPQHF
>.|many|TRBV9|TRBJ2-7
TGTGCCAGCAGCGAAACTAGCTCCTCCTCCAACGAGCAGTACTTC
CASSETSSSSNEQYF
>.|many|TRBV4-1|TRBJ2-3
TGCGCCAGCAGCCAAGATCTTTACCGAGTAGGGGGCACAGATACGCAGTATTTT
CASSQDLYRVGGTDTQYF
>.|.|TRBV12-3/TRBV12-4|TRBJ2-5
TGTGCCAGCAGTTTATGGGCCATGGGGAAAGAGACCCAGTACTTC
CASSLWAMGKETQYF
>.|.|TRBV20-1|TRBJ2-7
TGCAGTGCTAGGGGTGGGGGGATGAATGAGCAGTACTTC
CSARGGGMNEQYF
>TRBD2|.|TRBV12-3/TRBV12-4|TRBJ2-3
TGTGCCAGCACCGATAGCGGGACGGGCCCAGATACGCAGTATTTT
CASTDSGTGPDTQYF
>.|many|TRBV29-1|TRBJ2-1
TGCAGCGTTGAAGCCAATGAGCAGTTCTTC
CSVEANEQFF
>TRBD2|few|TRBV28|TRBJ2-1
TGTGCCAGCCGCCTAACCGGGGGGGCTTACAATGAGCAGTTCTTC
CASRLTGGAYNEQFF
>.|many|TRBV29-1|TRBJ2-1
TGCAGCGTTCTGGACCCTAACGGACAGTTCTTC
CSVLDPNGQFF
>.|few|TRBV6-5|TRBJ2-2
TGTGCCGGCAGCGGGGACAGACCGAACACCGGGGAGCTGTTTTTT
CAGSGDRPNTGELFF
>TRBD2|.|TRBV4-1|TRBJ2-7
TGCGCCAGCAGCCCCCCGGGACTAGGCTACGAGCAGTACTTC
CASSPPGLGYEQYF
>.|many|TRBV7-8|TRBJ2-7
TGTGCCAGCAGCTCTTCGTGGGGGTACGAGCAGTACTTC
CASSSSWGYEQYF
>TRBD2|many|TRBV5-4|TRBJ2-3
TGTGCCAGCAGCATCGGGACTAGCGGGAACACAGATACGCAGTATTTT
CASSIGTSGNTDTQYF
>.|few|TRBV27|TRBJ1-6
TGTGCCAGCAGGCCTTGGGAGAGTGGATCACCCCTCCACTTT
CASRPWESGSPLHF
>TRBD1|.|TRBV6-1|TRBJ1-2
TGTGCCAGCACCCGGGACAGGGATGGCTACACCTTC
CASTRDRDGYTF
>TRBD1|many|TRBV5-1|TRBJ2-1
TGCGCCAGCAGCGAAGAGCCCGACAGGGTAGGGATTGAGCAGTTCTTC
CASSEEPDRVGIEQFF
>.|.|TRBV6-1|TRBJ1-4
TGTGCCAGCAGTGAAGCAATTTACGGGACAACTAATGAAAAACTGTTTTTT
CASSEAIYGTTNEKLFF
>.|many|TRBV6-2/TRBV6-3|TRBJ2-1
TGTGCCAGCAGACTCACTACAGGGCTGGGTGAGCAGTTCTTC
CASRLTTGLGEQFF
>.|few|TRBV20-1|TRBJ2-3
TGCAGTGCTTCGCGGACAGTGAGCACAGATACGCAGTATTTT
CSASRTVSTDTQYF